This TCR beta chain was obtained from a study of technical replicates of blood from several donors. The table came from immunoSEQ multiplex PCR; TCRdb's copy has only in-frame clones and leaves some out. The sample shows 65,000 to 90,000 clones, 80% to 90% of them seen only once. Trimming removed 1 base at V and 2 bases at J, with 10 bases between. CDR1 SGHRS and CDR2 YFSETQ come from the germline V gene. The CDR3 is 15 amino acids. This TCR derives from a human donor in good health. Some clones in this sample may be carry-over from other donors' samples. What was sequenced was PBMCs. The chain employs TRBV5-1 and TRBJ2-1; TRBD2 might be the D (6 bases). Here the CDR3 DNA reads TGCGCCAGCAGCTTGCCTAGCGTCACCTACAATGAGCAGTTCTTC. Translating gives CASSLPSVTYNEQFF.